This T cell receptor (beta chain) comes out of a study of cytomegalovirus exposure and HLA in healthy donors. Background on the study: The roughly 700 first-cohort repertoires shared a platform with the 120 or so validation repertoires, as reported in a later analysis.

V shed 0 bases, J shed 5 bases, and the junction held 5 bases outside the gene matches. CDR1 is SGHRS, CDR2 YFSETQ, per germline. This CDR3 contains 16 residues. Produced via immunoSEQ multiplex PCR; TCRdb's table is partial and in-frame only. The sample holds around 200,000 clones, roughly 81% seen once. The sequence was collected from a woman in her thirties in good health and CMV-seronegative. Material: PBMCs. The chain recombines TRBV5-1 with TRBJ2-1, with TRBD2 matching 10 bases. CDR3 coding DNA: TGCGCCAGCAGCTTGGCCCCCGGGACTAGCGACAATGAGCAGTTCTTC. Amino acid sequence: CASSLAPGTSDNEQFF.